This T cell receptor beta chain comes out of a study of cytomegalovirus exposure and HLA in healthy donors. The ends were cut back, 1 base at V and 6 bases at J, with 11 bases in the middle. Germline V CDR1 and CDR2: SGDLS, YYNGEE. The CDR3 covers 14 residues. Note on this clone: The target antigen is unknown.

The study, taken as a whole, reports: Presence/absence results assume similar sequencing depth per donor, which may not hold.

PCR amplification relied on 60 Vbeta primers (plus 13 Jbeta primers). Repertoires were generated with immunoSEQ multiplex PCR, while TCRdb's copy carries only in-frame clones and drops some. The sample contains under 250,000 clones, 79% of which appear only once. The sequence came from a woman aged 30 to 39 in good health and CMV-seropositive. Sequenced material: PBMCs. The chain is built from TRBV9 and TRBJ1-5; D may be TRBD1 (5 bases). CDR3 bases: TGTGCCAGCAGCGTATACGCAGGGTCTCAGCCCCAGCATTTT. This encodes CASSVYAGSQPQHF. Filled out from reference TRBV9 and TRBJ1-5, the complete variable domain reads DSGVTQTPKHLITATGQRVTLRCSPRSGDLSVYWYQQSLDQGLQFLIQYYNGEERAKGNILERFSAQQFPDLHSELNLSSLELGDSALYFCASSVYAGSQPQHFGDGTRLSIL.